A selection of T cell receptor beta chains follows, all from one sample in a study of CXCR3-negative and CXCR3-positive naive CD8 T cells. No DNA is given; TCRdb re-called the 5' RACE reads and lists each CDR3 protein once. The sample includes 100,000 to 150,000 distinct CDR3 sequences. The sequencing input was naive CXCR3- CD8+ T cells from blood. These receptors were collected from a human donor in good health. Some clones in this sample may be carry-over from other donors' samples. The CDR3 runs from the conserved cysteine through the conserved F or W.

J gene	V gene	CDR3 protein
TRBJ2-7	TRBV29-1	CSVEDRQGSYEQYF
TRBJ1-1	TRBV11-2	CASSLFRHTDEAFF
TRBJ1-2	TRBV5-1	CASSSTGGGYTF
TRBJ2-1	TRBV28	CASSLISTGSYNEQFF
TRBJ2-4	TRBV19	CASSIGNIQYF
TRBJ2-1	TRBV6-5	CASSYSQGFSYNEQFF
TRBJ2-7	TRBV29-1	CSVVPSGRYEQYF
TRBJ2-1	TRBV18	CASSPKQGASYNEQFF
TRBJ2-5	TRBV11-2	CASSSGLAGGVETQYF
TRBJ2-5	TRBV28	CASSLQGTGETQYF
TRBJ2-7	TRBV27	CASSLKGILYEQYF
TRBJ2-7	TRBV7-9	CASSLGGWEQYF
TRBJ2-7	TRBV29-1	CSVKSWAGEGRPYEQYF
TRBJ2-7	TRBV4-1	CASSQGGVTYEQYF
TRBJ2-2	TRBV12-5	CASGLAGGPNTGELFF
TRBJ1-5	TRBV7-8	CASSLAGFNQPQHF
TRBJ2-7	TRBV2	CASRDRQGPNYEQYF
TRBJ2-1	TRBV29-1	CSVEGTVASSYNEQFF
TRBJ2-5	TRBV7-9	CASSLPTGGRETQYF
TRBJ2-7	TRBV5-5	CASSMRGSYEQYF
TRBJ1-1	TRBV12-3/TRBV12-4	CASSQSGGGSTEAFF
TRBJ1-2	TRBV10-3	CAISEGQGLYGYTF
TRBJ2-7	TRBV3-1	CASSQATGTGLYEQYF
TRBJ2-1	TRBV7-3	CASSLLSSGQEQFF
TRBJ2-7	TRBV4-2	CASSQETGEFYEQYF
TRBJ2-7	TRBV20-1	CSARVIGAPAVQYF
TRBJ1-5	TRBV20-1	CSARDRNQPQHF
TRBJ2-3	TRBV6-5	CASSLSGRADTQYF
TRBJ2-5	TRBV6-6	CASSYTLYQETQYF
TRBJ1-2	TRBV10-3	CAISELDRAYGYTF
TRBJ2-1	TRBV12-3/TRBV12-4	CASSLLAGGPGEQFF
TRBJ2-7	TRBV14	CASSPAPSREQYF
TRBJ2-1	TRBV5-6	CASSLAGSPPYNEQFF
TRBJ2-3	TRBV28	CASSLVQAYTDTQYF
TRBJ2-1	TRBV12-3/TRBV12-4	CASSFPRTVYNEQFF
TRBJ1-6	TRBV27	CASSPPTTGGSDSPLHF
TRBJ2-7	TRBV7-6	CASSRASSPYEQYF
TRBJ2-7	TRBV29-1	CSAQDAYEQYF
TRBJ2-1	TRBV5-1	CASSQTSRLNEQFF
TRBJ2-5	TRBV28	CASSLEQTQETQYF
TRBJ2-7	TRBV4-3	CASSQDLGSGDEQYF
TRBJ2-3	TRBV12-3/TRBV12-4	CASSYGAENPYTQYF
TRBJ2-5	TRBV7-9	CASSIGQIQETQYF
TRBJ2-3	TRBV14	CASSQTGLTDTQYF
TRBJ2-7	TRBV3-1	CASSQKEQALYLREQYF
TRBJ2-1	TRBV6-2/TRBV6-3	CASSYFVGGNNEQFF
TRBJ2-1	TRBV7-9	CASSSTGTGNNEQFF
TRBJ2-5	TRBV7-9	CASRPGQGIQETQYF
TRBJ1-1	TRBV29-1	CSVVGQNTEAFF
TRBJ2-1	TRBV7-9	CASSPDRRDEQFF